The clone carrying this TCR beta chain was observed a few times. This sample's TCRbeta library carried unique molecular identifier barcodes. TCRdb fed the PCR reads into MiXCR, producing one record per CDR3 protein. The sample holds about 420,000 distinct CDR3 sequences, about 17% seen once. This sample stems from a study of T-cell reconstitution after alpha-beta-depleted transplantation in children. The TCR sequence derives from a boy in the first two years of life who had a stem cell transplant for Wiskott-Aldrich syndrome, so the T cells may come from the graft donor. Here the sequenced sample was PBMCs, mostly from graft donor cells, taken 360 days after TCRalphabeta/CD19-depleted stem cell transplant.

Here the CDR3 DNA reads TGTGCCAGCAGCGTAGTTGGTAGCACAGATACGCAGTATTTT. Translating gives CASSVVGSTDTQYF. The chain employs TRBV9 and TRBJ2-3; D not resolved. CDR3 length: 14 residues. Germline loops: CDR1 SGDLS, CDR2 YYNGEE. V shed 0 bases and J shed 0 bases, with 5 bases lying between them.